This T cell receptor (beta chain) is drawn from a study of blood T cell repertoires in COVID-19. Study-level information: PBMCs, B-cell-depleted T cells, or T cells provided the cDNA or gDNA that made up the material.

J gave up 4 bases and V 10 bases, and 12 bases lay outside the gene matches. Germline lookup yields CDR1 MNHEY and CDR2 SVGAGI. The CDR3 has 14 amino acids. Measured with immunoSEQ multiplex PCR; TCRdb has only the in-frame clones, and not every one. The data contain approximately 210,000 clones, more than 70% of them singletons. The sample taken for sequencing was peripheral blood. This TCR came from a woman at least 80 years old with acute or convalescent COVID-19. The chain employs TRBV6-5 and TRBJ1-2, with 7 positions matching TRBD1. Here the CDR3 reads CATRQGWIPYGYTF. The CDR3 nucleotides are TGTGCCACCCGACAGGGTTGGATCCCCTATGGCTACACCTTC.